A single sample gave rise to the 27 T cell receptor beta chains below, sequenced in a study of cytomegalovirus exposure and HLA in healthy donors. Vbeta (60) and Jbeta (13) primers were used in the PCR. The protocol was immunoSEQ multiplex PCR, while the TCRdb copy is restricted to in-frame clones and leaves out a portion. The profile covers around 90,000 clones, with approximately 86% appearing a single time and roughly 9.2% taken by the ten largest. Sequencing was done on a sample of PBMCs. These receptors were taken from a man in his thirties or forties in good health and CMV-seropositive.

CDR3 coding DNA: TGTGCCAGCAGCTTAGTCGGGACAGGGTCGGAGACCCAGTACTTC. Protein product: CASSLVGTGSETQYF. The chain has TRBV7-6 and TRBJ2-5; TRBD1 matches 9 bases. Germline CDR1 reads SGHVS; CDR2 reads FNYEAQ. After removal of 1 base from V and 5 bases from J, the junction contained 5 bases not matched to a gene. The CDR3 runs 15 residues.

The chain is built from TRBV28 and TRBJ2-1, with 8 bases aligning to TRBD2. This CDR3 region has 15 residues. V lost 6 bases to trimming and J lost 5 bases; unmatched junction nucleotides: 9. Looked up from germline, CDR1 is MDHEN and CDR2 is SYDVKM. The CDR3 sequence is CASSPAGVGHNEQFF. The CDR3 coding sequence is TGTGCCAGCAGCCCAGCGGGAGTGGGGCACAATGAGCAGTTCTTC.

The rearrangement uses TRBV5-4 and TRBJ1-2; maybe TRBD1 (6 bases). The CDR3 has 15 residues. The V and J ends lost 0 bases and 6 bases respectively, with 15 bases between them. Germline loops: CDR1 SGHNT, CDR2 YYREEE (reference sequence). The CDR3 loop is CASSLEGDRNHGYTF. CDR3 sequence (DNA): TGTGCCAGCAGCTTGGAGGGGGACCGGAACCATGGCTACACCTTC.

CDR3 loop: CASSPESSYLPEAFF. The DNA for the CDR3 is TGTGCCAGCAGCCCTGAGTCTTCCTATTTGCCTGAAGCTTTCTTT. This sequence joins TRBV7-9 and TRBJ1-1; the D is unclear. The germline V gene encodes CDR1 SEHNR and CDR2 FQNEAQ (reference sequence). The CDR3 is 15 residues long. V was pared by 5 bases and J by 6 bases, with 19 bases between.

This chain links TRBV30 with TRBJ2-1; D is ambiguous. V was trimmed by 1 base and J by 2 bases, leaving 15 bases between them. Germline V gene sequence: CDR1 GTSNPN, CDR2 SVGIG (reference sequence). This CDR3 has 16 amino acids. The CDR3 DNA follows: TGTGCCTGGAGTGGAAGCCCCGGAGTGGCCTACAATGAGCAGTTCTTC. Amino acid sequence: CAWSGSPGVAYNEQFF.

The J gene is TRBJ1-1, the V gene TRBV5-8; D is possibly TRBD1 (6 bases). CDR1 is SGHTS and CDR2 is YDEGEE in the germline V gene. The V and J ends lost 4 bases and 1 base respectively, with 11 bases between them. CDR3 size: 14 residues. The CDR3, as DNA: TGTGCCAGCAGCGCCCGGACAGCGAACACTGAAGCTTTCTTT. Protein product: CASSARTANTEAFF.

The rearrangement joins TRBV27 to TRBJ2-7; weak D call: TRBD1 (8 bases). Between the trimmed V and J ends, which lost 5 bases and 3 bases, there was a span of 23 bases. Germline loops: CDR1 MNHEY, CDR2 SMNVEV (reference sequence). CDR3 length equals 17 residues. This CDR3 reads CASSQGRGRGHDYEQYF. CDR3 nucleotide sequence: TGTGCCAGCAGTCAAGGGAGGGGCAGGGGGCACGACTACGAGCAGTACTTC.

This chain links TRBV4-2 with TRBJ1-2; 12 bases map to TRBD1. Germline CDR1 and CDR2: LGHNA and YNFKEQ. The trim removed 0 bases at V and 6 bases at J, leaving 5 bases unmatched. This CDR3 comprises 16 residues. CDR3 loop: CASSQDRDRGLDGYTF. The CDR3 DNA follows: TGTGCCAGCAGCCAAGATCGGGACAGGGGGCTTGATGGCTACACCTTC.

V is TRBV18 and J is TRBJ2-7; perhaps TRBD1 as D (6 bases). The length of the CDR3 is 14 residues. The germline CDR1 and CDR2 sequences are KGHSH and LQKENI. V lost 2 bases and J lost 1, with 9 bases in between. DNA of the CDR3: TGTGCCAGCTCACCAGACAGGCAATCCTACGAGCAGTACTTC. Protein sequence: CASSPDRQSYEQYF. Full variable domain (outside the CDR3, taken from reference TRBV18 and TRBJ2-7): NAGVMQNPRHLVRRRGQEARLRCSPMKGHSHVYWYRQLPEEGLKFMVYLQKENIIDESGMPKERFSAEFPKEGPSILRIQQVVRGDSAAYFCASSPDRQSYEQYFGPGTRLTVT.

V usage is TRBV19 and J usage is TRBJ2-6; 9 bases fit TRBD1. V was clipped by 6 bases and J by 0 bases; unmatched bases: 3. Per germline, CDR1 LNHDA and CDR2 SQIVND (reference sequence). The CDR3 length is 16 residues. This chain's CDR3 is CASSLDRGSGANVLTF. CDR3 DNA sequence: TGTGCCAGTAGCCTGGACAGGGGCTCTGGGGCCAACGTCCTGACTTTC.

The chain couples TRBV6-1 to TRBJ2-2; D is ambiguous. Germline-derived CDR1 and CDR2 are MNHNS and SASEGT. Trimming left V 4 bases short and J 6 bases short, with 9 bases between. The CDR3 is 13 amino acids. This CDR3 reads CASSVFSAGELFF. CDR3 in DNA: TGTGCCAGCAGTGTATTCTCCGCCGGGGAGCTGTTTTTT.

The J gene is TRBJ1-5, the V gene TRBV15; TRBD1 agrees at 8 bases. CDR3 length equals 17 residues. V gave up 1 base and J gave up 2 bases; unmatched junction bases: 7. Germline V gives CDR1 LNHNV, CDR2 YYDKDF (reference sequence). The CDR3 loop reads CATSRGLGQGRNQPQHF. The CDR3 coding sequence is TGTGCCACCAGCAGAGGACTAGGACAGGGACGCAATCAGCCCCAGCATTTT.

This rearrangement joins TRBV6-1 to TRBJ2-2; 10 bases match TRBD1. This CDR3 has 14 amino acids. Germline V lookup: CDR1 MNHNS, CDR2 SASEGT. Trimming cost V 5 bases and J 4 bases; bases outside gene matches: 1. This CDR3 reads CASSWTGGTGELFF. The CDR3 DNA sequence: TGTGCCAGCAGTTGGACAGGGGGCACCGGGGAGCTGTTTTTT.

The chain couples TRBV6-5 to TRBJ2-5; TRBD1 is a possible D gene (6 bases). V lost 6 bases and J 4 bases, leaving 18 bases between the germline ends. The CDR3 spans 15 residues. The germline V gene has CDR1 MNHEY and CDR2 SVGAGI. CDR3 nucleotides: TGTGCCAGCAGACTAATGTGGACAGCCAGAGAGACCCAGTACTTC. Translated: CASRLMWTARETQYF.

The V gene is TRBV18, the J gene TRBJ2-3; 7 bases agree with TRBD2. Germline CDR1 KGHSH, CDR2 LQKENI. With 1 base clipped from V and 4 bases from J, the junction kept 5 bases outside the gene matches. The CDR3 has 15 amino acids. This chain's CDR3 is CASSPREGRADTQYF. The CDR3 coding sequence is TGTGCCAGCTCACCACGGGAGGGCCGCGCAGATACGCAGTATTTT. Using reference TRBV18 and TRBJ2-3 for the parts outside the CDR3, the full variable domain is NAGVMQNPRHLVRRRGQEARLRCSPMKGHSHVYWYRQLPEEGLKFMVYLQKENIIDESGMPKERFSAEFPKEGPSILRIQQVVRGDSAAYFCASSPREGRADTQYFGPGTRLTVL.

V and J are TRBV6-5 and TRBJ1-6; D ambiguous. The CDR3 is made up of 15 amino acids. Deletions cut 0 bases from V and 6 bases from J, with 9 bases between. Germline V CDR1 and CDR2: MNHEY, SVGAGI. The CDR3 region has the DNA TGTGCCAGCAGTTACTCGTGGGAGGGTAATTCACCCCTCCACTTT. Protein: CASSYSWEGNSPLHF.

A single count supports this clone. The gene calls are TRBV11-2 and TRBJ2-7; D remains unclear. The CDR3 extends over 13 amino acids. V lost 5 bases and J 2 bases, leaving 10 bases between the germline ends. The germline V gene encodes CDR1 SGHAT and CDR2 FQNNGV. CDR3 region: CASSPEVAYEQYF. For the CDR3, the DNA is TGTGCCAGCAGCCCCGAGGTGGCCTACGAGCAGTACTTC. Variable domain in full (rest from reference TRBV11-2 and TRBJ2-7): EAGVAQSPRYKIIEKRQSVAFWCNPISGHATLYWYQQILGQGPKLLIQFQNNGVVDDSQLPKDRFSAERLKGVDSTLKIQPAKLEDSAVYLCASSPEVAYEQYFGPGTRLTVT.

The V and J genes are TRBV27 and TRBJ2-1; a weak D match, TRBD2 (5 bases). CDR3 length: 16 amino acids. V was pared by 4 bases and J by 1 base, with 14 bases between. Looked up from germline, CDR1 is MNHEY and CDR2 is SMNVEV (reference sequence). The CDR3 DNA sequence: TGTGCCAGCAGTTGGAGGACGGGCTTATCCTACAATGAGCAGTTCTTC. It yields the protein CASSWRTGLSYNEQFF.

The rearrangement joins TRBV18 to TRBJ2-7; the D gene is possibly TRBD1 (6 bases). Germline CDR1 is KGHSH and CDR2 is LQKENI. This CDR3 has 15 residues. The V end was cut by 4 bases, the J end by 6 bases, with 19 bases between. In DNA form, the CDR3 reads TGTGCCAGCTCACTCCTGGTGGGGGCGGAAGGCGAGCAGTACTTC. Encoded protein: CASSLLVGAEGEQYF.

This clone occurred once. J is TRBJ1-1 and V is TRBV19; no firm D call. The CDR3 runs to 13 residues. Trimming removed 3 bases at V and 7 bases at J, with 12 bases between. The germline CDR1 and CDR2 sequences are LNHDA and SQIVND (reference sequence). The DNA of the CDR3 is TGTGCCAGTAGTATCGTCCTAGCGGGTGAAGCTTTCTTT. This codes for CASSIVLAGEAFF.

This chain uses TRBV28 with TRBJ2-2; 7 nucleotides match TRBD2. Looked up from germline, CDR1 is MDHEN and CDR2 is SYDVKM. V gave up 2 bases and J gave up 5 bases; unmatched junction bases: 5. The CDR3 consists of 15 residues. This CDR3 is CASSLAGEGTGELFF. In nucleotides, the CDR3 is TGTGCCAGCAGTTTAGCGGGAGAGGGAACCGGGGAGCTGTTTTTT.

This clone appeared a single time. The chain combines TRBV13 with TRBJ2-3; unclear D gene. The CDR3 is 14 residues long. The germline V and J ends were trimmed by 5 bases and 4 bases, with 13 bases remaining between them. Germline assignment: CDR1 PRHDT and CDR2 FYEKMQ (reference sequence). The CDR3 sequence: CASSPTPRSDTQYF. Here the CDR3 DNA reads TGTGCCAGCAGCCCAACCCCGCGATCAGATACGCAGTATTTT.

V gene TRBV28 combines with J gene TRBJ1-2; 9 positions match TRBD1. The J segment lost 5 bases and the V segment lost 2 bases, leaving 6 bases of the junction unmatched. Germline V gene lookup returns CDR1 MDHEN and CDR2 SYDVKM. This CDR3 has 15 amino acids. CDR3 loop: CASSLTRQGGYGYTF. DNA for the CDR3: TGTGCCAGCAGTTTAACCCGACAGGGGGGATATGGCTACACCTTC.

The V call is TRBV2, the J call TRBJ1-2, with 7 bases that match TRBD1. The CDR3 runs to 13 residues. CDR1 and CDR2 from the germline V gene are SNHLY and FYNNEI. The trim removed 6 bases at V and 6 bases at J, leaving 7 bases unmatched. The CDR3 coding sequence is TGTGCCAGCAGCGGGGAGACAGGGAATGGCTACACCTTC. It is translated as CASSGETGNGYTF. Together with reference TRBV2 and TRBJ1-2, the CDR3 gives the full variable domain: EPEVTQTPSHQVTQMGQEVILRCVPISNHLYFYWYRQILGQKVEFLVSFYNNEISEKSEIFDDQFSVERPDGSNFTLKIRSTKLEDSAMYFCASSGETGNGYTFGSGTRLTVV.

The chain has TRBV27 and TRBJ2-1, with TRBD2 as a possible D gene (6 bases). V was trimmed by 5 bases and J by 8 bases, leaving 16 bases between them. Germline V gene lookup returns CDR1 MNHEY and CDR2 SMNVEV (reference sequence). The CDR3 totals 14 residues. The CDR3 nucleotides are TGTGCCAGCAGTGTAGGAGTGGGGGGACATGAGCAGTTCTTC. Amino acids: CASSVGVGGHEQFF.

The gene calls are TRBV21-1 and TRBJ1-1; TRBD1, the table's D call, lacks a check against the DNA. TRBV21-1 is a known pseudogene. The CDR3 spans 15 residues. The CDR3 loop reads CASSKGDRVNTEAFF. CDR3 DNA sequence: TGTGCCAGCAGCAAAGGGGACAGGGTGAACACTGAAGCTTTCTTT.

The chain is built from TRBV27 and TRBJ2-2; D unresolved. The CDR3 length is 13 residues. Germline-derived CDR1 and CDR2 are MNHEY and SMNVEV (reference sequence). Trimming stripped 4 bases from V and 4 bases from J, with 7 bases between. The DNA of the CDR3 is TGTGCCAGCAGTTCCAGTGGCACCGGGGAGCTGTTTTTT. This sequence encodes CASSSSGTGELFF.